This is a list of T cell receptor beta chains from one sample in a study of beta chain features in type 1 diabetes. Only in-frame clones appear in the TCRdb table, and some are missing; sequencing was by immunoSEQ multiplex PCR. The sample has 300,000 to 400,000 clones, roughly 8% seen once. Input material: central memory CD4+ T cells from blood. The receptors were sampled from a woman aged 18-29 years in good health. Each CDR3 is given with its conserved first and last residue. Fields, in order: J gene, D gene, V gene, clone size, CDR3 protein, CDR3 DNA. D genes are given only for firm matches. Size is omitted from some rows. Given values are once, few, many or a class for expanded clones.

j_gene: TRBJ2-7; d_gene: TRBD2; v_gene: TRBV11-2; abundance: many; CDR3aa: CASSYDLVGGRKEQYF; CDR3nt: TGTGCCAGCAGCTACGATCTTGTGGGAGGGCGTAAGGAGCAGTACTTC
j_gene: TRBJ1-2; d_gene: TRBD1; v_gene: TRBV7-8; abundance: few; CDR3aa: CASSLDRGYGYTF; CDR3nt: TGTGCCAGCAGCCTTGACAGGGGCTATGGCTACACCTTC
j_gene: TRBJ2-5; d_gene: TRBD1; v_gene: TRBV7-2; abundance: few; CDR3aa: CASSPRQGWQETQYF; CDR3nt: TGTGCCAGCAGTCCGCGACAGGGGTGGCAAGAGACCCAGTACTTC
j_gene: TRBJ1-5; d_gene: -; v_gene: TRBV11-2; abundance: few; CDR3aa: CASSLGLMGNQPQHF; CDR3nt: TGTGCCAGCAGCTTAGGGCTTATGGGCAATCAGCCCCAGCATTTT
j_gene: TRBJ2-1; d_gene: TRBD2; v_gene: TRBV10-3; abundance: few; CDR3aa: CAISESKGGSGEQFF; CDR3nt: TGTGCCATCAGTGAGTCGAAGGGCGGGAGTGGTGAGCAGTTCTTC
j_gene: TRBJ2-3; d_gene: -; v_gene: TRBV29-1; abundance: few; CDR3aa: CSVNRASTDTQYF; CDR3nt: TGCAGCGTTAATAGAGCGAGCACAGATACGCAGTATTTT
j_gene: TRBJ2-5; d_gene: -; v_gene: TRBV18; abundance: -; CDR3aa: CASSPRQKETQYF; CDR3nt: TGTGCCAGCTCTCCCAGACAGAAAGAGACCCAGTACTTC
j_gene: TRBJ2-1; d_gene: TRBD2; v_gene: TRBV27; abundance: -; CDR3aa: CASSSLAAYNEQFF; CDR3nt: TGTGCCAGCAGTTCCCTAGCGGCTTACAATGAGCAGTTCTTC
j_gene: TRBJ1-1; d_gene: -; v_gene: TRBV7-9; abundance: -; CDR3aa: CASSLDRVGEAFF; CDR3nt: TGTGCCAGCAGCTTAGACAGGGTAGGGGAAGCTTTCTTT
j_gene: TRBJ2-3; d_gene: -; v_gene: TRBV7-2; abundance: -; CDR3aa: CASTLAKTGATSTDTQYF; CDR3nt: TGTGCCAGCACGCTCGCGAAGACAGGAGCCACTAGCACAGATACGCAGTATTTT
j_gene: TRBJ2-1; d_gene: -; v_gene: TRBV15; abundance: few; CDR3aa: CATSRDIGGYMEQFF; CDR3nt: TGTGCCACCAGCAGAGACATTGGCGGATACATGGAGCAGTTCTTC
j_gene: TRBJ2-5; d_gene: -; v_gene: TRBV7-8; abundance: -; CDR3aa: CASSSGLETQYF; CDR3nt: TGTGCCAGCAGCTCGGGGTTGGAGACCCAGTACTTC
j_gene: TRBJ2-5; d_gene: TRBD1; v_gene: TRBV9; abundance: -; CDR3aa: CASSARPGQGRQETQYF; CDR3nt: TGTGCCAGCAGTGCGAGACCCGGACAGGGGAGACAAGAGACCCAGTACTTC
j_gene: TRBJ1-4; d_gene: -; v_gene: TRBV2; abundance: few; CDR3aa: CASSELVNEKLFF; CDR3nt: TGTGCCAGCAGTGAATTGGTTAATGAAAAACTGTTTTTT
j_gene: TRBJ1-5; d_gene: -; v_gene: TRBV29-1; abundance: -; CDR3aa: CSVVGGINQPQHF; CDR3nt: TGCAGCGTTGTCGGGGGCATAAATCAGCCCCAGCATTTT
j_gene: TRBJ2-7; d_gene: -; v_gene: TRBV19; abundance: -; CDR3aa: CASSSTGTLGYEQYF; CDR3nt: TGTGCCAGTAGTTCCACCGGGACCCTCGGGTACGAGCAGTACTTC
j_gene: TRBJ2-1; d_gene: TRBD2; v_gene: TRBV2; abundance: many; CDR3aa: CASRLAGNNEQFF; CDR3nt: TGTGCCAGCAGACTAGCGGGTAACAATGAGCAGTTCTTC
j_gene: TRBJ2-5; d_gene: -; v_gene: TRBV29-1; abundance: -; CDR3aa: CSVGGGLGGWETQYF; CDR3nt: TGCAGCGTTGGGGGGGGCCTGGGGGGCTGGGAGACCCAGTACTTC
j_gene: TRBJ2-5; d_gene: -; v_gene: TRBV18; abundance: few; CDR3aa: CASSATQETQYF; CDR3nt: TGTGCCAGCTCAGCGACACAGGAGACCCAGTACTTC
j_gene: TRBJ2-3; d_gene: -; v_gene: TRBV5-1; abundance: few; CDR3aa: CASSLGGRGVSDTQYF; CDR3nt: TGCGCCAGCAGCTTGGGGGGACGGGGCGTCTCAGATACGCAGTATTTT
j_gene: TRBJ1-2; d_gene: -; v_gene: TRBV4-3; abundance: few; CDR3aa: CASSQGGDYGYTF; CDR3nt: TGCGCCAGCAGCCAAGGGGGGGACTATGGCTACACCTTC
j_gene: TRBJ2-7; d_gene: -; v_gene: TRBV14; abundance: -; CDR3aa: CASSLAGYEQYF; CDR3nt: TGTGCCAGCAGCCTCGCCGGATACGAGCAGTACTTC
j_gene: TRBJ1-2; d_gene: TRBD1; v_gene: TRBV10-3; abundance: many; CDR3aa: CAISEGQGEIGYTF; CDR3nt: TGTGCCATCAGTGAGGGACAGGGTGAGATTGGCTACACCTTC
j_gene: TRBJ2-1; d_gene: TRBD2; v_gene: TRBV4-1; abundance: few; CDR3aa: CASSPWTSGAYNEQFF; CDR3nt: TGCGCCAGCAGCCCTTGGACTAGCGGGGCCTACAATGAGCAGTTCTTC
j_gene: TRBJ2-2; d_gene: TRBD2; v_gene: TRBV27; abundance: many; CDR3aa: CASSLAGTSNTGELFF; CDR3nt: TGTGCCAGCAGTTTAGCCGGGACTAGTAACACCGGGGAGCTGTTTTTT
j_gene: TRBJ2-1; d_gene: -; v_gene: TRBV18; abundance: few; CDR3aa: CASSPPSYNEQFF; CDR3nt: TGTGCCAGCTCACCACCTTCCTACAATGAGCAGTTCTTC
j_gene: TRBJ2-1; d_gene: TRBD2; v_gene: TRBV15; abundance: many; CDR3aa: CATSRVVPRTSGNEQFF; CDR3nt: TGTGCCACCAGCAGAGTGGTTCCCCGGACTAGCGGGAATGAGCAGTTCTTC
j_gene: TRBJ2-1; d_gene: -; v_gene: TRBV29-1; abundance: few; CDR3aa: CSVDSGRSRPYNEQFF; CDR3nt: TGCAGCGTTGATTCAGGGAGGTCCAGGCCTTACAATGAGCAGTTCTTC
j_gene: TRBJ2-2; d_gene: -; v_gene: TRBV7-2; abundance: few; CDR3aa: CASSRLGSNTGELFF; CDR3nt: TGTGCCAGCAGCCGTCTTGGGAGTAACACCGGGGAGCTGTTTTTT
j_gene: TRBJ1-3; d_gene: -; v_gene: TRBV28; abundance: few; CDR3aa: CASSLGSLSGNTIYF; CDR3nt: TGTGCCAGCAGCCTGGGTAGCCTCTCTGGAAACACCATATATTTT
j_gene: TRBJ2-5; d_gene: -; v_gene: TRBV18; abundance: few; CDR3aa: CASSRNHREETQYF; CDR3nt: TGTGCCAGCTCACGAAACCACAGGGAGGAGACCCAGTACTTC
j_gene: TRBJ2-3; d_gene: TRBD2; v_gene: TRBV28; abundance: many; CDR3aa: CASTERDGTTNTQYF; CDR3nt: TGTGCCAGCACCGAGCGGGATGGGACCACGAATACGCAGTATTTT
j_gene: TRBJ2-1; d_gene: -; v_gene: TRBV15; abundance: -; CDR3aa: CATSNLRSSYNEQFF; CDR3nt: TGTGCCACCAGCAACCTTAGGAGTTCCTACAATGAGCAGTTCTTC
j_gene: TRBJ1-1; d_gene: TRBD1; v_gene: TRBV7-8; abundance: many; CDR3aa: CASSLVDRVAFF; CDR3nt: TGTGCCAGCAGCTTAGTTGACAGGGTGGCTTTCTTT
j_gene: TRBJ2-7; d_gene: TRBD2; v_gene: TRBV2; abundance: -; CDR3aa: CASSTSVRTYEQYF; CDR3nt: TGTGCCAGCAGTACTAGCGTGAGGACCTACGAGCAGTACTTC
j_gene: TRBJ2-7; d_gene: TRBD1; v_gene: TRBV7-2; abundance: -; CDR3aa: CASSLTGTGPYEQYF; CDR3nt: TGTGCCAGCAGTCTTACCGGGACAGGGCCCTACGAGCAGTACTTC
j_gene: TRBJ1-3; d_gene: -; v_gene: TRBV6-1; abundance: few; CDR3aa: CASRARREGNTIYF; CDR3nt: TGTGCCAGCAGAGCAAGACGTGAAGGAAACACCATATATTTT
j_gene: TRBJ2-1; d_gene: TRBD2; v_gene: TRBV7-2; abundance: few; CDR3aa: CASSPRGGSAYNEQFF; CDR3nt: TGTGCCAGCAGCCCACGGGGCGGGAGTGCCTACAATGAGCAGTTCTTC
j_gene: TRBJ2-3; d_gene: -; v_gene: TRBV7-3; abundance: few; CDR3aa: CASSDSAGTDTQYF; CDR3nt: TGTGCCAGCAGCGACTCGGCGGGTACAGATACGCAGTATTTT
j_gene: TRBJ1-2; d_gene: -; v_gene: TRBV15; abundance: few; CDR3aa: CATSRDYGQVVNYGYTF; CDR3nt: TGTGCCACCAGCAGAGATTACGGGCAGGTAGTTAACTATGGCTACACCTTC
j_gene: TRBJ2-7; d_gene: -; v_gene: TRBV7-9; abundance: -; CDR3aa: CASSLINRDYEQYF; CDR3nt: TGTGCCAGCAGCTTAATCAACCGAGACTACGAGCAGTACTTC